This TCR beta chain originates from a study of CD8 T cells in Susac syndrome. The authors reverse transcribed roughly 0.5 to 1 ug RNA with random hexamers. Amplification of TCR beta CDR3 across 54 Vbeta and 13 Jbeta was performed with immunoSEQ multiplex PCR. Via MiXCR, TCRdb re-called the immunoSEQ multiplex PCR reads, giving one row per CDR3 protein. Of around 150,000 distinct CDR3 sequences listed, around 94% are singletons. This CDR3 region has 14 residues. CDR1 LNHNV and CDR2 YYDKDF come from the germline V gene (reference sequence). Trimming removed 3 bases from V and 5 bases from J, with 13 bases in between. This clonotype has a single count. The sequenced target, TCR beta, came from blood CD8+ and CD4+ T cells. Healthy donors, matched for age and sex, constituted the control group. TEMRA cells underwent FACS enrichment and CD8+ and CD4+ T cells underwent negative isolation.

The sequencing input was CD4+ T cells from PBMCs. The TCR sequence derives from a human donor in good health. V usage is TRBV15 and J usage is TRBJ1-1; D is uncertain. CDR3 in DNA: TGTGCCACCAGCAGGGATCCTGGCGAGACTGAAGCTTTCTTT. As protein: CATSRDPGETEAFF.